A selection of T cell receptor beta chains follows, all from one sample in a study of Ad26.COV2.S vaccination and SARS-CoV-2 variants. TCRdb's table, derived via immunoSEQ multiplex PCR, lists solely in-frame clones and lacks some. The sample has about 390,000 clones, 92% seen once. Specimen: peripheral blood, collected in a trial of Ad26.COV2.S vaccine versus placebo. The receptors stem from a person aged 18-65 years who received the Ad26.COV2.S COVID-19 vaccine or a placebo. Each CDR3 is given with its conserved first and last residue. Fields, in order: clone size, J gene, D gene, V gene, CDR3 protein, CDR3 DNA. The D gene is left open where the match is weak. Clone sizes are given selectively: once, few, many, or a class where the clone is expanded.

few	TRBJ1-2	-	TRBV19	CASSFGLSFYGYTF	TGTGCCAGTAGTTTCGGACTCTCTTTCTATGGCTACACCTTC
-	TRBJ2-2	-	TRBV2	CASTERGLRSGELFF	TGTGCCAGCACCGAGCGAGGGCTTAGGTCCGGGGAGCTGTTTTTT
-	TRBJ2-2	-	TRBV28	CASSVPREFTGELFF	TGTGCCAGCAGTGTTCCCCGGGAATTCACCGGGGAGCTGTTTTTT
-	TRBJ2-1	-	TRBV11-3	CASSFTGESYNEQFF	TGTGCCAGCAGCTTCACCGGGGAATCCTACAATGAGCAGTTCTTC
-	TRBJ1-2	-	TRBV4-3	CASSQGGGMNYGYTF	TGCGCCAGCAGCCAAGGCGGAGGAATGAACTATGGCTACACCTTC
-	TRBJ1-3	-	TRBV6-6	CASSYFGQKGNTIYF	TGTGCCAGCAGTTACTTCGGACAGAAAGGAAACACCATATATTTT
-	TRBJ2-3	-	TRBV4-3	CASSQGGAHNTDTQYF	TGCGCCAGCAGCCAAGGGGGGGCCCACAACACAGATACGCAGTATTTT
-	TRBJ1-3	TRBD1	TRBV5-4	CASSSSGQGLGTIYF	TGTGCCAGCAGCTCCTCGGGACAGGGGTTGGGCACCATATATTTT
-	TRBJ2-7	-	TRBV7-9	CASSLRAGITYEQYF	TGTGCCAGCAGCTTACGGGCAGGGATTACCTACGAGCAGTACTTC
-	TRBJ2-3	-	TRBV3-1/TRBV3-2	CASSHSQNTDTQYF	TGTGCCAGCAGCCATTCCCAAAACACAGATACGCAGTATTTT
-	TRBJ2-7	-	TRBV28	CASSTRPYEQYF	TGTGCCAGCAGTACCCGACCCTACGAGCAGTACTTC
-	TRBJ2-3	TRBD2	TRBV11-2	CASTFSGGTTDTQYF	TGTGCCAGCACCTTTTCCGGGGGGACCACAGATACGCAGTATTTT
-	TRBJ2-7	-	TRBV7-9	CASILTQTQPGGYEQYF	TGTGCCAGCATCCTAACCCAAACACAGCCTGGCGGCTACGAGCAGTACTTC
-	TRBJ2-7	-	TRBV11-2	CASSFPYSSYEQYF	TGTGCCAGCAGCTTCCCCTACTCCTCCTACGAGCAGTACTTC
-	TRBJ1-2	-	TRBV30	CAWRWRGAGYGYTF	TGTGCCTGGAGATGGAGAGGAGCCGGCTATGGCTACACCTTC
once	TRBJ1-4	-	TRBV28	CASSLGGQRNEKLFF	TGTGCCAGCAGTTTAGGTGGGCAACGTAATGAAAAACTGTTTTTT
-	TRBJ2-5	-	TRBV5-5	CASSFPQGPQETQYF	TGTGCCAGCAGCTTCCCCCAGGGGCCCCAAGAGACCCAGTACTTC
once	TRBJ1-5	-	TRBV30	CAWTGGPSNQPQHF	TGTGCCTGGACGGGGGGACCGAGCAATCAGCCCCAGCATTTT
few	TRBJ1-3	-	TRBV3-1/TRBV3-2	CASSQVSTGTGNTIYF	TGTGCCAGCAGCCAAGTCTCCACAGGGACTGGAAACACCATATATTTT
-	TRBJ2-2	-	TRBV4-3	CASSQAGGNTGELFF	TGCGCCAGCAGCCAAGCCGGGGGCAACACCGGGGAGCTGTTTTTT
-	TRBJ2-2	TRBD2	TRBV6-2/TRBV6-3	CASSPPLTTPGAAVAGANTGELFF	TGTGCCAGCAGCCCTCCCCTTACTACACCCGGGGCAGCCGTAGCGGGGGCCAACACCGGGGAGCTGTTTTTT
-	TRBJ2-3	-	TRBV9	CASSPGEGRAGATSTQYF	TGTGCCAGCAGCCCAGGAGAGGGGCGGGCAGGGGCGACGAGTACGCAGTATTTT
-	TRBJ2-2	TRBD1	TRBV30	CAWSDRVPGELFF	TGTGCCTGGAGCGACAGGGTTCCCGGGGAGCTGTTTTTT
-	TRBJ1-2	TRBD1	TRBV10-3	CAISEFRPDRPMGFYGYTF	TGTGCCATCAGTGAGTTCAGGCCGGACAGGCCGATGGGCTTTTATGGCTACACCTTC
-	TRBJ1-5	-	TRBV19	CASRDSNQPQHF	TGTGCCAGTAGAGATAGCAATCAGCCCCAGCATTTT
-	TRBJ2-7	TRBD1	TRBV18	CASSTGTGDYYEQYF	TGTGCCAGCTCGACCGGGACAGGGGACTACTACGAGCAGTACTTC
-	TRBJ2-4	TRBD2	TRBV7-2	CASSPRVAGGTIQYF	TGTGCCAGCAGCCCACGGGTAGCGGGGGGTACCATTCAGTACTTC
-	TRBJ1-4	-	TRBV20-1	CSARGEEKLFF	TGCAGTGCACGGGGGGAGGAAAAACTGTTTTTT
-	TRBJ1-2	-	TRBV28	CASSLQGYGYTF	TGTGCCAGCAGTTTGCAGGGGTATGGCTACACCTTC
-	TRBJ2-5	TRBD1	TRBV7-9	CASSRGQRETQYF	TGTGCCAGCAGCCGGGGACAGCGAGAGACCCAGTACTTC
-	TRBJ2-3	TRBD2	TRBV19	CASSIGLAGGLTDTQYF	TGTGCCAGTAGTATAGGGCTAGCGGGGGGCCTCACAGATACGCAGTATTTT
-	TRBJ2-1	TRBD1	TRBV5-1	CASSQGQSLSSYNEQFF	TGCGCCAGCAGTCAGGGACAGTCCTTAAGCTCCTACAATGAGCAGTTCTTC
-	TRBJ2-1	TRBD2	TRBV15	CATSIWTSGDNEQFF	TGTGCCACCAGCATATGGACTAGCGGCGACAATGAGCAGTTCTTC